The present T cell receptor (beta chain) was sequenced within a study of shared clonotypes between healthy human individuals. Study summary: Each donor's CD8 memory used one plate, CD8 naive two, each CD4 subset three. Study outcomes and limitations: The four-donor shared clonotypes exceeded non-shared clonotypes in generation probability, with non-shared ones scoring lower.

This clone is a singleton in its sample. What it binds is not known. Evenly divided among several immunoSEQ plates was the genomic DNA of each subset. Method: immunoSEQ multiplex PCR; TCRdb's copy keeps in-frame clones and lacks some. The data contain 190,000 or so clones, 65% to 70% of them singletons. Trimming took off 2 bases at V and 4 bases at J, with 11 bases between the two ends. Germline V gives CDR1 MNHEY, CDR2 SVGAGI. The CDR3 runs to 14 residues. Sequenced sample: memory CD4+ T cells sorted from blood. Specified subset: CD45RA-negative fraction. The rearrangement links TRBV6-5 to TRBJ1-1, with a tentative D call TRBD1 (6 bases). This TCR derives from a man younger than 45 in good health. The CDR3 coding sequence is TGTGCCAGCAGTTACCGGGGGACATTCACTGAAGCTTTCTTT. As protein: CASSYRGTFTEAFF.